This TCR beta chain was sequenced during a study of cytomegalovirus exposure and HLA in healthy donors. Between the trimmed V and J ends, which lost 5 bases and 6 bases, there was a span of 11 bases. The CDR3 covers 13 residues. Germline CDR1 is MDHEN and CDR2 is SYDVKM. The method was immunoSEQ multiplex PCR; TCRdb's version includes in-frame clones alone and lacks a portion of them. The table lists tens of thousands of clones, about 88% of them singletons. The chain combines TRBV28 with TRBJ1-5, with unresolved D. This TCR was sampled from a man aged 18-30 years in good health and CMV-seronegative. Sequencing was performed on PBMCs. CDR3 loop: CASSTAVGQPQHF. CDR3 coding DNA: TGTGCCAGCAGTACAGCGGTCGGTCAGCCCCAGCATTTT.